This T cell receptor (beta chain) stems from a study of chemoradiotherapy in HPV16-positive cancers. J lost 3 bases, V lost 3 bases, and 4 bases had no gene match. This CDR3 has 14 residues. In germline, CDR1 is LNHDA, CDR2 SQIVND (reference sequence). The method was immunoSEQ multiplex PCR; TCRdb's version includes in-frame clones alone and lacks a portion of them. This sample has approximately 12,000 clones, with 90% found just once. With regard to this clone: As yet, its antigen is unknown.

Notes on the study in general: The functional HPV-specific definition rests on just a couple of HPV16-positive patients. Better recurrence-free survival went with HPV-responsive T-cell expansion in HPV16-positive patients.

Repertoires were sampled repeatedly during chemoradiotherapy. The J gene is TRBJ2-7, the V gene TRBV19; 8 bases line up with TRBD1. This clonotype was sampled from a human donor with HPV-associated anogenital cancer. The sample was collected from a patient who underwent chemoradiotherapy. In DNA form, the CDR3 reads TGTGCCAGTAGTATCGGACAGGGAGGCTACGAGCAGTACTTC. Translating it yields CASSIGQGGYEQYF.